Listed below are T cell receptor beta chains from one sample, sequenced in a study of identical twins. TCRdb re-analysed the 5' RACE reads in MiXCR, keeping a single row per CDR3 protein. The repertoire has 690,000 or so distinct CDR3 sequences, under 9% of them found once; the top ten carry roughly 0.9%. These same data were also listed under a study on yellow fever vaccine responses in identical twins.

Sequencing was performed on PBMCs. Receptor source: a woman between 18 and 30 years old in good health. Both conserved end residues are part of each CDR3. The D gene is left open where the match is weak. Rows give clone size only sometimes, using once, few, many, or a class for an expanded clone.

j_gene: TRBJ2-7
v_gene: TRBV6-5
d_gene: .
abundance: .
CDR3nt: TGTGCCAGCAGTTACGGGGAGAAGATCTACGAGCAGTACTTC
CDR3aa: CASSYGEKIYEQYF

j_gene: TRBJ1-1
v_gene: TRBV12-3/TRBV12-4
d_gene: .
abundance: .
CDR3nt: TGTGCCAGCAGCCGAAGACAGTCCCGGCGGACTGAAGCTTTCTTT
CDR3aa: CASSRRQSRRTEAFF

j_gene: TRBJ2-2
v_gene: TRBV27
d_gene: TRBD1
abundance: few
CDR3nt: TGTGCCAGCAGGACCCTCGGGGCAGGGGGCAAGAACACCGGGGAGCTGTTTTTT
CDR3aa: CASRTLGAGGKNTGELFF

j_gene: TRBJ1-5
v_gene: TRBV28
d_gene: .
abundance: .
CDR3nt: TGTGCCAGCAGTTTTGCCATTTGGACAGTGGCGGCTCAGCCCCAGCATTTT
CDR3aa: CASSFAIWTVAAQPQHF

j_gene: TRBJ1-5
v_gene: TRBV24-1
d_gene: .
abundance: few
CDR3nt: TGTGCCACCAGTGATTTGGATAGCAATCAGCCCCAGCATTTT
CDR3aa: CATSDLDSNQPQHF

j_gene: TRBJ2-7
v_gene: TRBV30
d_gene: .
abundance: few
CDR3nt: TGTGCCTGGAGCGTAGGAAGGTTCTACGAGCAGTACTTC
CDR3aa: CAWSVGRFYEQYF

j_gene: TRBJ1-1
v_gene: TRBV11-2
d_gene: .
abundance: few
CDR3nt: TGTGCCAGCAGCACGGAGGGACTGCAGAACACTGAAGCTTTCTTT
CDR3aa: CASSTEGLQNTEAFF

j_gene: TRBJ2-1
v_gene: TRBV10-1
d_gene: .
abundance: few
CDR3nt: TGCGCCAGCAGTGAGTCGATCTATGAGCAGTTCTTC
CDR3aa: CASSESIYEQFF

j_gene: TRBJ2-1
v_gene: TRBV6-2/TRBV6-3
d_gene: .
abundance: few
CDR3nt: TGTGCCAGCAGGGGGCAGAACAATGAGCAGTTCTTC
CDR3aa: CASRGQNNEQFF

j_gene: TRBJ2-2
v_gene: TRBV15
d_gene: TRBD1
abundance: many
CDR3nt: TGTGCCACGACCAAGACAGGGAAGAACACCGGGGAGCTGTTTTTT
CDR3aa: CATTKTGKNTGELFF

j_gene: TRBJ2-3
v_gene: TRBV25-1
d_gene: TRBD2
abundance: .
CDR3nt: TGTGCCAGCACTCCGGGGGGGGTCACAGATACGCAGTATTTT
CDR3aa: CASTPGGVTDTQYF

j_gene: TRBJ2-1
v_gene: TRBV19
d_gene: TRBD1
abundance: few
CDR3nt: TGTGCCAGTAGTATAACCCCGACAGGGGCGGGCAATGAGCAGTTCTTC
CDR3aa: CASSITPTGAGNEQFF

j_gene: TRBJ2-7
v_gene: TRBV7-9
d_gene: .
abundance: .
CDR3nt: TGTGCCAGCAGCTCCCGGGACACGGATTTCTACGAGCAGTACTTC
CDR3aa: CASSSRDTDFYEQYF

j_gene: TRBJ1-6
v_gene: TRBV5-6
d_gene: .
abundance: few
CDR3nt: TGTGCCAGCAGCCCCGGGCCAAATAATTCACCCCTCCACTTT
CDR3aa: CASSPGPNNSPLHF

j_gene: TRBJ2-1
v_gene: TRBV12-3/TRBV12-4
d_gene: .
abundance: .
CDR3nt: TGTGCCAGCAGTTGGGCAGGGACGTTCAATGAGCAGTTCTTC
CDR3aa: CASSWAGTFNEQFF

j_gene: TRBJ2-7
v_gene: TRBV28
d_gene: TRBD1
abundance: few
CDR3nt: TGTGCCAGCAGTTTACCCCGGCAGGGGGCTGGGTACGAGCAGTACTTC
CDR3aa: CASSLPRQGAGYEQYF

j_gene: TRBJ2-1
v_gene: TRBV3-1
d_gene: TRBD2
abundance: few
CDR3nt: TGTGCCAGCAGCCAGGCTAGCGGGGGGGTGGGCAATGAGCAGTTCTTC
CDR3aa: CASSQASGGVGNEQFF

j_gene: TRBJ2-1
v_gene: TRBV12-3/TRBV12-4
d_gene: .
abundance: .
CDR3nt: TGTGCCAGCAGGCCCGACAAGGGCTCCTACAATGAGCAGTTCTTC
CDR3aa: CASRPDKGSYNEQFF

j_gene: TRBJ2-1
v_gene: TRBV2
d_gene: TRBD2
abundance: .
CDR3nt: TGTGCCAGCACTAGCGGGGGCAGTAACAATGAGCAGTTCTTC
CDR3aa: CASTSGGSNNEQFF

j_gene: TRBJ2-3
v_gene: TRBV25-1
d_gene: TRBD2
abundance: .
CDR3nt: TGTGCCAGCAGTGAGCCCGGACTAGCGATCAGTGATACGCAGTATTTT
CDR3aa: CASSEPGLAISDTQYF

j_gene: TRBJ2-7
v_gene: TRBV29-1
d_gene: .
abundance: many
CDR3nt: TGCAGCGTTGAGGTGCTAGCTGGATACGAGCAGTACTTC
CDR3aa: CSVEVLAGYEQYF

j_gene: TRBJ2-7
v_gene: TRBV7-2
d_gene: .
abundance: many
CDR3nt: TGTGCCAGCAGCTTAGAGCTAGGACTCTACGAGCAGTACTTC
CDR3aa: CASSLELGLYEQYF

j_gene: TRBJ2-5
v_gene: TRBV5-1
d_gene: .
abundance: .
CDR3nt: TGCGCCAGCAGCTTGGTACGCACACCTCAAGAGACCCAGTACTTC
CDR3aa: CASSLVRTPQETQYF

j_gene: TRBJ2-7
v_gene: TRBV11-2
d_gene: .
abundance: few
CDR3nt: TGTGCCAGCAGCCCAATCTCCGGGACTCCCTACGAGCAGTACTTC
CDR3aa: CASSPISGTPYEQYF

j_gene: TRBJ2-2
v_gene: TRBV15
d_gene: .
abundance: many
CDR3nt: TGTGCCACCAGCAGAGATAGGACGCCGAACACCGGGGAGCTGTTTTTT
CDR3aa: CATSRDRTPNTGELFF

j_gene: TRBJ2-3
v_gene: TRBV7-2
d_gene: TRBD2
abundance: .
CDR3nt: TGTGCCAGCAGCTACTCGGCGGGGGGAGATACGCAGTATTTT
CDR3aa: CASSYSAGGDTQYF

j_gene: TRBJ2-7
v_gene: TRBV12-3/TRBV12-4
d_gene: .
abundance: few
CDR3nt: TGTGCCAGTTCTCCTCGGGGTTTGACCTCGAGCTCCTACGAGCAGTACTTC
CDR3aa: CASSPRGLTSSSYEQYF

j_gene: TRBJ2-1
v_gene: TRBV6-2/TRBV6-3
d_gene: .
abundance: few
CDR3nt: TGTGCCAGCAGTTACTCAGCCATACAGCCCTACAATGAGCAGTTCTTC
CDR3aa: CASSYSAIQPYNEQFF

j_gene: TRBJ2-7
v_gene: TRBV2
d_gene: .
abundance: many
CDR3nt: TGTGCCAGCAGTGTTATGGACGAGCAGTACTTC
CDR3aa: CASSVMDEQYF

j_gene: TRBJ2-1
v_gene: TRBV27
d_gene: .
abundance: many
CDR3nt: TGTGCCAGCAGTGCCTTCCTCCAGGGGAATGAGCAGTTCTTC
CDR3aa: CASSAFLQGNEQFF

j_gene: TRBJ2-1
v_gene: TRBV7-2
d_gene: TRBD2
abundance: many
CDR3nt: TGTGCCAGCAGCAATGACGGTGGGGTAGCGGGGTATGAGCAGTTCTTC
CDR3aa: CASSNDGGVAGYEQFF

j_gene: TRBJ2-3
v_gene: TRBV25-1
d_gene: .
abundance: many
CDR3nt: TGTGCCAGCAGTGATGCAGGGGCCGATACGCAGTATTTT
CDR3aa: CASSDAGADTQYF

j_gene: TRBJ2-1
v_gene: TRBV21-1
d_gene: .
abundance: few
CDR3nt: TGTGCCAGCAGCAAAAGTGTGGACAGGGGCCCCTACAATGAGCAGTTCTTC
CDR3aa: CASSKSVDRGPYNEQFF

j_gene: TRBJ2-2
v_gene: TRBV5-1
d_gene: .
abundance: many
CDR3nt: TGCGCCAGCAGCTTGGAAGCCAGGGGAGACACCGGGGAGCTGTTTTTT
CDR3aa: CASSLEARGDTGELFF

j_gene: TRBJ2-1
v_gene: TRBV11-2
d_gene: .
abundance: many
CDR3nt: TGTGCCAGCAGCTACCTAACTGCGCCGGGACAAAATGAGCAGTTCTTC
CDR3aa: CASSYLTAPGQNEQFF

j_gene: TRBJ2-4
v_gene: TRBV28
d_gene: .
abundance: .
CDR3nt: TGTGCCAGCAGCTCGACACGGGCGGTAGCCAAAAACATTCAGTACTTC
CDR3aa: CASSSTRAVAKNIQYF